This TCR beta chain was captured by sequencing in a study of cytomegalovirus exposure and HLA in healthy donors. The PCR used 60 Vbeta and 13 Jbeta primers. Here immunoSEQ multiplex PCR was the method, and the copy in TCRdb shows in-frame clones only, minus some. The table shows some 190,000 clones, with more than 70% occurring only once. In germline, CDR1 is SEHNR, CDR2 FQNEAQ (reference sequence). CDR3 length equals 14 residues. V trimming: 3 bases; J trimming: 6 bases; junction bases outside the gene matches: 5. The sequence was obtained from a girl under 18 in good health and CMV-seropositive. The chain combines TRBV7-9 with TRBJ2-3; 8 nucleotides align to TRBD1. Sequenced: PBMCs. CDR3 protein: CASSLTGEGDTQYF. CDR3 bases: TGTGCCAGCAGCTTGACAGGGGAAGGGGATACGCAGTATTTT.